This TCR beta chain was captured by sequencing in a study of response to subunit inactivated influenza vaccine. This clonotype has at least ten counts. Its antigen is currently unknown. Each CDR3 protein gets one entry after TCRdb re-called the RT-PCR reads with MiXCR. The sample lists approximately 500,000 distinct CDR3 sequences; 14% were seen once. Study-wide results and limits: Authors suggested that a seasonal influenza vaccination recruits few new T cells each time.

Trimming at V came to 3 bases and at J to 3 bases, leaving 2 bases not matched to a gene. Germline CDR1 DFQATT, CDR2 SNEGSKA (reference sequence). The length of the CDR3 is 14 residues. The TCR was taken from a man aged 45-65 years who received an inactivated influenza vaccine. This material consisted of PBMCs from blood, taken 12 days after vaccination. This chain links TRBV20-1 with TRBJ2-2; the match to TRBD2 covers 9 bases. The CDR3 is CSASLAGYTGELFF. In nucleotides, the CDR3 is TGCAGTGCTAGCCTAGCGGGGTACACCGGGGAGCTGTTTTTT.